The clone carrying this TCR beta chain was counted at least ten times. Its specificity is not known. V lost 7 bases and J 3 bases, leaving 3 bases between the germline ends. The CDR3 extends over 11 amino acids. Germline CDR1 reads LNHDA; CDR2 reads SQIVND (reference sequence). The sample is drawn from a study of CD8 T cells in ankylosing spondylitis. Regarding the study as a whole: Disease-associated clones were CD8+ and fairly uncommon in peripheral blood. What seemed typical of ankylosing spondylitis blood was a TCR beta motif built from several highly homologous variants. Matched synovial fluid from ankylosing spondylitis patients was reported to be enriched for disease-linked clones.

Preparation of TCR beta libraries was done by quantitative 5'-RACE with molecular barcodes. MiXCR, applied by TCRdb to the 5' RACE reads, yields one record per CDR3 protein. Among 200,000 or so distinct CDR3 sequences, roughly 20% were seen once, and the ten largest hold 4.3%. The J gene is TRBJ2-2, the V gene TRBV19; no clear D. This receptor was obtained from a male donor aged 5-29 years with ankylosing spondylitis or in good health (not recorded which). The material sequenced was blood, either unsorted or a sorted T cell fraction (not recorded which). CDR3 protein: CASTDTGELFF. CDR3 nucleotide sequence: TGTGCCAGTACTGACACCGGGGAGCTGTTTTTT.